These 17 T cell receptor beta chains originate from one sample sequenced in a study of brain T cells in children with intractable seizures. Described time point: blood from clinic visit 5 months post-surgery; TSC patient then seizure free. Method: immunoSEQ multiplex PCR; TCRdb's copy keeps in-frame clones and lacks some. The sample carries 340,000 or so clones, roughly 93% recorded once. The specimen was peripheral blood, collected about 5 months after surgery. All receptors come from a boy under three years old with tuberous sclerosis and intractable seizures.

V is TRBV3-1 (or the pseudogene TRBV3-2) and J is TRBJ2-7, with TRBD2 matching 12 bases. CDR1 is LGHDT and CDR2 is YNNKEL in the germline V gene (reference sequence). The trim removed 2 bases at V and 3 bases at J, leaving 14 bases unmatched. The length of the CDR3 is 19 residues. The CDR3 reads CASSQSSLAGGSSNYEQYF. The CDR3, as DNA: TGTGCCAGCAGCCAATCGAGTCTAGCGGGAGGGAGTTCTAACTACGAGCAGTACTTC.

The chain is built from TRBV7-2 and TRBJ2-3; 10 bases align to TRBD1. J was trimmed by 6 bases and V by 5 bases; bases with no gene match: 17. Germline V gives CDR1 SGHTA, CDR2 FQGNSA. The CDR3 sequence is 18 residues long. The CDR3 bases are TGTGCCAGCAGCCCCGTAGGGGGGACGACAGGGGGCGCGGATACGCAGTATTTT. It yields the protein CASSPVGGTTGGADTQYF.

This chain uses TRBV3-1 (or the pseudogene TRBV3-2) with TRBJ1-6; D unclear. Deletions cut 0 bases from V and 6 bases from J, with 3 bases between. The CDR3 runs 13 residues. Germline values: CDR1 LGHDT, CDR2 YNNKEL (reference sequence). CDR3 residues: CASSQEFNSPLHF. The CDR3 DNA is TGTGCCAGCAGCCAAGAATTTAATTCACCCCTCCACTTT.

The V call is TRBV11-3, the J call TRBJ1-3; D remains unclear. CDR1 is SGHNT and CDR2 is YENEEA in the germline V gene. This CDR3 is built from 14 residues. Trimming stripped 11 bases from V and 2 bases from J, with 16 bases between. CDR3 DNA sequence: TGTGCCTGGAAAGGGAGGGTAGCTGGAAACACCATATATTTT. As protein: CAWKGRVAGNTIYF.

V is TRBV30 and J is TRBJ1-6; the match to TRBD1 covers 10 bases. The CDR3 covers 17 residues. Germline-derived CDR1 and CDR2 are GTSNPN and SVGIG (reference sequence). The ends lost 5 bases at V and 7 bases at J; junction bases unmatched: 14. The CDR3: CAWEWGRRGQGNSPLHF. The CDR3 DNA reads TGTGCCTGGGAATGGGGACGCAGGGGACAGGGGAATTCACCCCTCCACTTT.

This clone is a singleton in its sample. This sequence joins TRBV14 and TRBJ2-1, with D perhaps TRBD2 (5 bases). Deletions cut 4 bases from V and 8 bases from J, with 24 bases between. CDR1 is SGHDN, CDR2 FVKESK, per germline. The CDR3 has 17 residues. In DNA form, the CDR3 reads TGTGCCAGCAGCCGCTACGACTGGGAGCCTTCAGAAGATGAGCAGTTCTTC. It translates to CASSRYDWEPSEDEQFF.

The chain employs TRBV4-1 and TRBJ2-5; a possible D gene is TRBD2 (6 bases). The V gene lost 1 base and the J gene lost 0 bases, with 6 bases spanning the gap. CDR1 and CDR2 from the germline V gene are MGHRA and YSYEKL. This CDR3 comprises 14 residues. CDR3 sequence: CASSQAGDQETQYF. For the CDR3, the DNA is TGCGCCAGCAGCCAAGCGGGAGACCAAGAGACCCAGTACTTC.

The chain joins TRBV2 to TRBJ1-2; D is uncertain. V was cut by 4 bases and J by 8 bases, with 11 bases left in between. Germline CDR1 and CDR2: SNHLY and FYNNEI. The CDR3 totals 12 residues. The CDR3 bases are TGTGCCAGCAGTGTGGAGACAAAAGGCTACACCTTC. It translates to CASSVETKGYTF.

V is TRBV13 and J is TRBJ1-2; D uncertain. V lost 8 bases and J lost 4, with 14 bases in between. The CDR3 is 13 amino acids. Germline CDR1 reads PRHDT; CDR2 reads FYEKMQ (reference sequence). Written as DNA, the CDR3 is TGTGCCAGCGGTATCAGAGAGTTCTATGGCTACACCTTC. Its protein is CASGIREFYGYTF.

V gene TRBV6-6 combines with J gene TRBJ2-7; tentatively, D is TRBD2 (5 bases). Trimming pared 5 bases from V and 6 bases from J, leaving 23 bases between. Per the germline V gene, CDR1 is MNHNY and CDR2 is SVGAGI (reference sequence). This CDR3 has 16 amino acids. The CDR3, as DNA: TGTGCCAGCAGTCCCCAAGGGCCGGGATATGTGGGCGAGCAGTACTTC. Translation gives CASSPQGPGYVGEQYF.

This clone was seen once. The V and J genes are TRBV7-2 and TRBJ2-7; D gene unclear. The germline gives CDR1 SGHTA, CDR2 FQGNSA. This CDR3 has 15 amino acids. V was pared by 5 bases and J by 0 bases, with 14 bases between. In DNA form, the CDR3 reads TGTGCCAGCAGCCCAACGATAGGGTCCTCCTACGAGCAGTACTTC. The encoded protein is CASSPTIGSSYEQYF.

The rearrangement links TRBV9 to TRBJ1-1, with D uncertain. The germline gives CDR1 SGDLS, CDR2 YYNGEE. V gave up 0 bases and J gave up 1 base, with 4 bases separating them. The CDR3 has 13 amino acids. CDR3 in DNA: TGTGCCAGCAGCGTAGGGGAGAACACTGAAGCTTTCTTT. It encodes CASSVGENTEAFF. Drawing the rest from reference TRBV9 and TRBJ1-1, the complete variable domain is DSGVTQTPKHLITATGQRVTLRCSPRSGDLSVYWYQQSLDQGLQFLIQYYNGEERAKGNILERFSAQQFPDLHSELNLSSLELGDSALYFCASSVGENTEAFFGQGTRLTVV.

CDR3 loop: CASSQAGGTQYF. In DNA, the CDR3 is TGTGCCAGCAGCCAGGCGGGGGGAACGCAGTATTTT. The rearrangement links TRBV7-3 to TRBJ2-3, with 8 bases identical to TRBD2. CDR3 length: 12 amino acids. Looked up from germline, CDR1 is SGHTA and CDR2 is FQGTGA. V lost 5 bases and J lost 9; bases outside the gene matches: 4.

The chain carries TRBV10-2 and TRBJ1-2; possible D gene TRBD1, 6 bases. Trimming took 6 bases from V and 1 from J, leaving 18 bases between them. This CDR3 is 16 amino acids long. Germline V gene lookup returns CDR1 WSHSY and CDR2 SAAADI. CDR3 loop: CASRGGMEGDNYGYTF. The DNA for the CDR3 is TGCGCCAGCAGGGGGGGAATGGAGGGGGATAACTATGGCTACACCTTC.

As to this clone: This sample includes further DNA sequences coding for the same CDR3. This chain's CDR3 is CASSLTGSYEQYF. The CDR3 nucleotides are TGTGCCAGCAGTTTGACAGGTTCCTACGAGCAGTACTTC. The J gene is TRBJ2-7, the V gene TRBV27; D perhaps matches TRBD1 (6 bases). V dropped 3 bases and J dropped 1 base, with 7 bases sitting between them. The CDR3 totals 13 residues. Germline V gives CDR1 MNHEY, CDR2 SMNVEV (reference sequence).

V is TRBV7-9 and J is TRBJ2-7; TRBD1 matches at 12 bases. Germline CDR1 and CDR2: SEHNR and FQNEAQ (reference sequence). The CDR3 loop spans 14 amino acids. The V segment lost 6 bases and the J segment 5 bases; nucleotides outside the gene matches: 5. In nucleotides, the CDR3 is TGTGCCAGCAGTGGGACAGGGGGCCAGGACGAGCAGTACTTC. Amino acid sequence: CASSGTGGQDEQYF. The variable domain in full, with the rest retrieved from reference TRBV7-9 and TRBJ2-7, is DTGVSQNPRHKITKRGQNVTFRCDPISEHNRLYWYRQTLGQGPEFLTYFQNEAQLEKSRLLSDRFSAERPKGSFSTLEIQRTEQGDSAMYLCASSGTGGQDEQYFGPGTRLTVT.

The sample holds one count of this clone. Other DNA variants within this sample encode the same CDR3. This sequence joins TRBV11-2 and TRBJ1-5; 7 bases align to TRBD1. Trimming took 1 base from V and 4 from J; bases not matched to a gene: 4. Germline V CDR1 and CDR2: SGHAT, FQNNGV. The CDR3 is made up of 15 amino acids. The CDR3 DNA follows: TGTGCCAGCAGCTTAGGACAGGGTGGAAATCAGCCCCAGCATTTT. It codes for CASSLGQGGNQPQHF. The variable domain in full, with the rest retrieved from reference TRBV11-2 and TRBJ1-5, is EAGVAQSPRYKIIEKRQSVAFWCNPISGHATLYWYQQILGQGPKLLIQFQNNGVVDDSQLPKDRFSAERLKGVDSTLKIQPAKLEDSAVYLCASSLGQGGNQPQHFGDGTRLSIL.